This is a list of T cell receptor beta chains from one sample in a study of cytomegalovirus exposure and HLA in healthy donors. Only in-frame clones appear in the TCRdb table, and some are missing; sequencing was by immunoSEQ multiplex PCR. The sample includes about 91,000 clones, roughly 78% of them seen just once. The specimen sequenced was PBMCs. All receptors derive from a male donor in good health and CMV-seropositive. CDR3s include the opening cysteine and the closing phenylalanine or tryptophan. A D gene is named only where the DNA matches it firmly. A row's size may be missing; if present it is once, few, many or a size class.

V gene	J gene	clone size	D gene	CDR3 DNA	CDR3 protein
TRBV14	TRBJ2-1	NA	TRBD2	TGTGCCAGCAGCCTCCTTAGCGGGGGGTTGAATGAGCAGTTCTTC	CASSLLSGGLNEQFF
TRBV10-1	TRBJ2-1	NA	TRBD2	TGCGCCAGCAGCAGACTAGCGGGGATTAACTACAATGAGCAGTTCTTC	CASSRLAGINYNEQFF
TRBV5-4	TRBJ2-7	NA	NA	TGTGCCAGCAGCTTGAGTACACACTCCTACGAGCAGTACTTC	CASSLSTHSYEQYF
TRBV9	TRBJ1-4	NA	TRBD1	TGTGCCAGCAGCACCCGGGACAGTAATGAAAAACTGTTTTTT	CASSTRDSNEKLFF
TRBV6-1	TRBJ2-7	few	NA	TGTGCCAGCAGTCCCCTTGGTGGAGTGAACGAGCAGTACTTC	CASSPLGGVNEQYF
TRBV15	TRBJ2-3	once	NA	TGTGCCACCAGCAGTGACGACTGGACTAGCACAGATACGCAGTATTTT	CATSSDDWTSTDTQYF
TRBV7-2	TRBJ1-5	NA	NA	TGTGCCAGCAGTCCAGTAACGGGGGGCAATCAGCCCCAGCATTTT	CASSPVTGGNQPQHF
TRBV29-1	TRBJ2-1	once	TRBD1	TGCAGCGTTGAAACGGGACAGGGGCTCTACAATGAGCAGTTCTTC	CSVETGQGLYNEQFF
TRBV7-9	TRBJ2-1	NA	NA	TGTGCCAGCAGCTTAGGTACAGGTCCTAAGCAGTTCTTC	CASSLGTGPKQFF
TRBV28	TRBJ2-7	NA	TRBD2	TGTGCCAGCAAACCACCCTACCCGAATTCAAAGACTAGCGTCAAGCAGTACTTC	CASKPPYPNSKTSVKQYF
TRBV11-1	TRBJ2-7	NA	TRBD1	TGTGCCAGCAGCGCGTCGTGGCAGGGGGCGAGGGAGCAGTACTTC	CASSASWQGAREQYF
TRBV27	TRBJ1-2	NA	TRBD1	TGTGCCAGCAGCCCCAGGGGGGCTGGCTACACCTTC	CASSPRGAGYTF
TRBV6-6	TRBJ2-2	few	NA	TGTGCCAGCAGTCCCACCGGGGCCGGGGAGCTGTTTTTT	CASSPTGAGELFF
TRBV6-5	TRBJ2-5	NA	TRBD1	TGTGCCAGCAGAACAGGGACAGCCCCCGGGGAGACCCAGTACTTC	CASRTGTAPGETQYF
TRBV7-3	TRBJ2-5	NA	TRBD2	TGTGCCAGCAGCTCTAGCGGGGGGTACCAAGAGACCCAGTACTTC	CASSSSGGYQETQYF
TRBV7-9	TRBJ2-5	NA	NA	TGTGCCAGCAGCTTAAGAGGGGGGACTAAAGAGACCCAGTACTTC	CASSLRGGTKETQYF
TRBV7-9	TRBJ2-1	NA	NA	TGTGCCAGCGCGACGCTACAGCTATCGAGGGGGATCAATGAGCAGTTCTTC	CASATLQLSRGINEQFF
TRBV5-8	TRBJ1-5	NA	NA	TGTGCCAGCAGACTAAAAGCGAACCCACGGAATCAGCCCCAGCATTTT	CASRLKANPRNQPQHF
TRBV6-6	TRBJ1-5	NA	NA	TGTGCCAGCAGCTCATTACAGCAGCCCCAGCATTTT	CASSSLQQPQHF
TRBV28	TRBJ1-5	NA	NA	TGTGCCAGCAGTCACAGGGGCAATCAGCCCCAGCATTTT	CASSHRGNQPQHF
TRBV6-5	TRBJ2-3	NA	NA	TGTGCCAGCACCGTGGACTGGAGCACAGATACGCAGTATTTT	CASTVDWSTDTQYF
TRBV27	TRBJ1-5	NA	NA	TGTGCCAGCAGTTTATTCGGCAGGGGCAATCAGCCCCAGCATTTT	CASSLFGRGNQPQHF
TRBV19	TRBJ1-1	NA	TRBD1	TGTGCCAGTAGAAACGACAGGGGTCTTTTCACTGAAGCTTTCTTT	CASRNDRGLFTEAFF
TRBV18	TRBJ1-4	NA	NA	TGTGCCAGCTCACGGCAGGCGGGTGCAACTAATGAAAAACTGTTTTTT	CASSRQAGATNEKLFF
TRBV16	TRBJ2-3	NA	NA	TGTGCCAGCAGCCAATGGACTAGCACAGATACGCAGTATTTT	CASSQWTSTDTQYF
TRBV28	TRBJ2-7	few	TRBD1	TGTGCCAGCAGCTTGGGACAGCTCCCCTCCTACGAGCAGTACTTC	CASSLGQLPSYEQYF
TRBV5-8	TRBJ1-3	NA	NA	TGTGCCAGCAGCTTGCAGTCCTTGTCTGGAAACACCATATATTTT	CASSLQSLSGNTIYF
TRBV5-1	TRBJ2-1	few	NA	TGCGCCAGCAGCTTGGAAAGCGGGTATGAGCAGTTCTTC	CASSLESGYEQFF
TRBV19	TRBJ2-7	NA	NA	TGTGCCAGTACCCTATCGACAGGCGCGGCCGAGCAGTACTTC	CASTLSTGAAEQYF
TRBV12-5	TRBJ2-7	few	TRBD1	TGTGCTAGTGGTTTGATCCTCGGACAGGGGACTTCCTACGAGCAGTACTTC	CASGLILGQGTSYEQYF
TRBV30	TRBJ2-7	NA	NA	TGTGCCTGGAGTGTATCCCCAGTTACCTCCTACGAGCAGTACTTC	CAWSVSPVTSYEQYF
TRBV9	TRBJ2-7	NA	NA	TGTGCCAGCAGTCGGGACAACTCCTACGAGCAGTACTTC	CASSRDNSYEQYF
TRBV27	TRBJ2-3	NA	NA	TGTGCCAGCAGTTTTCGCGCAGACATGACAGATACGCAGTATTTT	CASSFRADMTDTQYF
TRBV7-9	TRBJ1-6	NA	NA	TGTGCCAGCAGCTTAGTTGGTGAGAGGGATTCACCCCTCCACTTT	CASSLVGERDSPLHF
TRBV29-1	TRBJ2-1	NA	TRBD1	TGCAGCGTTGAAGGGGACAGGGGAAGCAATGAGCAGTTCTTC	CSVEGDRGSNEQFF
TRBV7-9	TRBJ2-1	NA	TRBD2	TGTGCCAGCAGCTTCAGCGGGGGGCGGTACAATGAGCAGTTCTTC	CASSFSGGRYNEQFF
TRBV9	TRBJ1-2	NA	NA	TGTGCCAGCAGCGTAGGTGAAGGGAACAGGCCCTATGGCTACACCTTC	CASSVGEGNRPYGYTF
TRBV28	TRBJ1-1	NA	NA	TGTGCCAGCAGTCCGTCAGGGTCCGTGTCGGCTGAAGCTTTCTTT	CASSPSGSVSAEAFF
TRBV25-1	TRBJ2-3	few	NA	TGTGCCAGCGGTGTCACAGATACGCAGTATTTC	CASGVTDTQYF
TRBV19	TRBJ1-2	NA	NA	TGTGCCAGTAGCTCGAAGGGAACAGGGTCTGGCTACACCTTC	CASSSKGTGSGYTF
TRBV7-9	TRBJ1-4	NA	NA	TGTGCCAGCAGCTTAGTCGGGGGGCAAAAACTGTTTTTT	CASSLVGGQKLFF
TRBV28	TRBJ2-3	NA	TRBD2	TGTGCCAGCGACATACTAGCGGGAAAGACAGATACGCAGTATTTT	CASDILAGKTDTQYF
TRBV15	TRBJ1-1	once	NA	TGTGCCACCAGCCTGGGGGCCCTGAACACTGAAGCTTTCTTT	CATSLGALNTEAFF
TRBV5-1	TRBJ1-4	NA	NA	TGCGCCAGCAGGTCCGGGGAGGAAAAACTGTTTTTT	CASRSGEEKLFF
TRBV28	TRBJ1-2	NA	TRBD1	TGTGCCAGCAGGAATACAGGGGGCTCGGCCTATGGCTACACCTTC	CASRNTGGSAYGYTF
TRBV28	TRBJ2-2	NA	TRBD2	TGTGCCAGCAGTTTATCCACTAGCGGGAGCCCCGGGGAGCTGTTTTTT	CASSLSTSGSPGELFF
TRBV29-1	TRBJ2-6	NA	NA	TGCAGCGTTGAAGAACAGACTGGGGCCAACGTCCTGACTTTC	CSVEEQTGANVLTF
TRBV5-1	TRBJ1-1	once	TRBD1	TGCGCCAGCAGCTGGATGACAGGGGTGAACACTGAAGCTTTCTTT	CASSWMTGVNTEAFF
TRBV7-2	TRBJ1-6	once	TRBD1	TGTGCCAGCAGTCCAGGGGGTAGGAATTCACCCCTCCACTTT	CASSPGGRNSPLHF
TRBV28	TRBJ2-5	NA	TRBD1	TGTGCCAGCAGTTTTCCCGAGACAGGGGTGGACTTC	CASSFPETGVDF
TRBV12-1	TRBJ1-5	NA	NA	TGTGCCAGCAGCTTTGTTCGGGGAACTCATCAGCCCCAGCATTTT	CASSFVRGTHQPQHF
TRBV10-3	TRBJ2-7	NA	NA	TGTGCCATCAACCGCGGGACAGACTACGAGCAGTACTTC	CAINRGTDYEQYF
TRBV28	TRBJ2-7	NA	TRBD1	TGTGCCAGCAGTTTATACAGGGGCGAGCAGTACTTC	CASSLYRGEQYF
TRBV7-2	TRBJ2-5	NA	NA	TGTGCCAGCAGCTTAGAGGGACCAGCGGGAGAGACCCAGTACTTC	CASSLEGPAGETQYF